The entry that follows covers one T cell receptor beta chain sequence. Its antigen is unknown. Within one base of it there is no much larger clone, and no base qualities were kept. TCRbeta CDR3 regions were amplified from genomic DNA using the immunoSEQ Assay, a bias-controlled multiplex PCR. On the authors' methods: Within the assay, amplification of reference gene primers was used to estimate how many nucleated cells each sample contained. Sequence reads were collapsed and filtered to measure the absolute abundance of every unique TCRbeta CDR3 rearrangement. Productive Simpson clonality was computed per sample as the square root of Simpson's diversity index over productive rearrangements. TCRdb's version of the immuneACCESS table is confined to in-frame rearrangements and falls short of the full clone set. An unresolved V gene accounts for under half of the shortfall where checked; the remainder is of unknown origin. The V and J calls and clone size were taken over from that table, and D and trimming were inferred from the DNA. The sample table records some 85,000 clones; 78% of these occur just once. Jointly, the top ten make up roughly 6% of the sample.

The sample comes from a study of blood T cell repertoires in COVID-19 (dated by TCRdb to the early 2020s). Regarding the study in general: Collaborator samples came from the United States, Italy and Spain and covered acute and convalescent phases of COVID-19. The material from the prospective study consisted of cDNA or gDNA derived from T cells, B-cell-depleted T cells, or PBMCs. Subjects who had been exposed to COVID-19, were actively infected with it, or had recovered from it provided the deeply sampled blood TCRbeta repertoires that made up the dataset. The repertoires were released in a freely available public database meant as a resource for research on the immune response to SARS-CoV-2. The samples were drawn from two sources: the first 160 participants of the ongoing ImmuneRACE study, and over 1,000 subjects contributed by 6 global collaborators. Sample metadata almost always included a de-identified subject ID, COVID-19 status, age in years and sex. Where available, HLA class I and class II types were taken from metadata supplied by the sample provider and were not determined by assay-based typing.

One collaborating source in Seattle enrolled patients during active infection and followed them longitudinally through the course of disease. Each collaborating institution followed its own protocols to collect whole blood in K2EDTA tubes. Collaborator samples were shipped for TCRbeta analysis as frozen whole blood, isolated PBMCs, or DNA extracted from either sample type. Overall results and qualifications from the work: The quantity of clinical and demographic metadata differed by source and by participant and was supplied without curation.

From cysteine to phenylalanine, the CDR3 is 13 amino acids long. The DNA shown is the 39-base CDR3, in frame from base 1. V was cut back by 5 bases and J by 4 bases, leaving a gap of 11 bases between them. The germline V gene (reference sequence) sets CDR1 to SGHNT and CDR2 to YYREEE. The V and J genes are TRBV5-4 and TRBJ2-3, with a tentative D gene TRBD1 over 6 matching bases. The TCR originated in a man between 65 and 85 years old with COVID-19, enrolled during active disease. The sample consisted of peripheral blood. The CDR3 protein sequence reads: CASRLQGSDTQYF. The DNA is as follows: TGTGCCAGCAGGCTCCAGGGGTCAGATACGCAGTATTTT.